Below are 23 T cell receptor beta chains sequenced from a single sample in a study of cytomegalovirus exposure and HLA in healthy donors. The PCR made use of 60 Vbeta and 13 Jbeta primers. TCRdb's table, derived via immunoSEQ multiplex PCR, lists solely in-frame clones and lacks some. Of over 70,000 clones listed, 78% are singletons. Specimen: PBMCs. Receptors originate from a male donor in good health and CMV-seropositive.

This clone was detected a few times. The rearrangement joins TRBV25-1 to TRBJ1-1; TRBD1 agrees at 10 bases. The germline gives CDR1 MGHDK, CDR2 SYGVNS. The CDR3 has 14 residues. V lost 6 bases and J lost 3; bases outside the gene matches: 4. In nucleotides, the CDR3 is TGTGCCAGCAGACGACAGGGGGCGGACACTGAAGCTTTCTTT. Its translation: CASRRQGADTEAFF.

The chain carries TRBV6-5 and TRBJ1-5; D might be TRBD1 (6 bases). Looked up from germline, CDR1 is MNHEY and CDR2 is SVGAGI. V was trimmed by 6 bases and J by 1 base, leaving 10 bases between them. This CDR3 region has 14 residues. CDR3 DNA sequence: TGTGCCAGCAGGGACAGATGGAGCAATCAGCCCCAGCATTTT. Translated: CASRDRWSNQPQHF.

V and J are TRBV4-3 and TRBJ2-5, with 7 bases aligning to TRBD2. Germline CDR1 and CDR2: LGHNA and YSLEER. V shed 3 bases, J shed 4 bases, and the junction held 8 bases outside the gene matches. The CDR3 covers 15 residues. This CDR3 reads CASSQGGGIRETQYF. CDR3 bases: TGCGCCAGCAGCCAGGGGGGAGGGATACGAGAGACCCAGTACTTC.

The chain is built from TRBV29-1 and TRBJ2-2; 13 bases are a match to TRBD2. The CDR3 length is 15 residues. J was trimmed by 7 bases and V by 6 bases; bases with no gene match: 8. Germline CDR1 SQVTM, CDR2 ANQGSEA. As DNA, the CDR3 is TGCAGCGTCGGACTAGCGGGAGTAGCGAGCGGGGAGCTGTTTTTT. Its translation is CSVGLAGVASGELFF.

CDR3: CASSLDLAYEQYF. As DNA, the CDR3 is TGTGCCAGCAGCTTAGATCTAGCCTACGAGCAGTACTTC. The chain carries TRBV11-3 and TRBJ2-7; D is unresolved. The CDR3 spans 13 residues. Germline V CDR1 and CDR2: SGHNT, YENEEA. Trimming cost V 0 bases and J 2 bases, with 5 bases left between them.

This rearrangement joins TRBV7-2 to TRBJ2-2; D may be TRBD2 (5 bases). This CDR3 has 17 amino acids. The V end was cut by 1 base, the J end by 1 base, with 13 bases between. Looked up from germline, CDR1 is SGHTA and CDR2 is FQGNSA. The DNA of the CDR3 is TGTGCCAGCAGCTTAGAAGCTCGACGGGGGAACACCGGGGAGCTGTTTTTT. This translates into CASSLEARRGNTGELFF.

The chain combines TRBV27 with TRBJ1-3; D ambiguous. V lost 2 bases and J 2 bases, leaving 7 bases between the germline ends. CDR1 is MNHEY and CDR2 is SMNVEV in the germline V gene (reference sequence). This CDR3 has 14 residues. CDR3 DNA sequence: TGTGCCAGCAGTTTAGGTTCGGCTGGAAACACCATATATTTT. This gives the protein CASSLGSAGNTIYF.

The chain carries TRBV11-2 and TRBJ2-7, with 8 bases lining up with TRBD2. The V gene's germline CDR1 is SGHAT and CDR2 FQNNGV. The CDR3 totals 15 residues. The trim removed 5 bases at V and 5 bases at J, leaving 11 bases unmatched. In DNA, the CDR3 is TGTGCCAGCAGCGGCACCGGGGGGGTAAGAAACGAGCAGTACTTC. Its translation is CASSGTGGVRNEQYF.

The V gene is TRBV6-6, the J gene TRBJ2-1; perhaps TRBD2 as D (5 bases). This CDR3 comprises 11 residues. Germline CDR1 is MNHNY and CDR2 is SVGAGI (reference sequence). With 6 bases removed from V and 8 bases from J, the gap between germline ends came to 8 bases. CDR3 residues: CASSLAHEQFF. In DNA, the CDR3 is TGTGCCAGCAGCCTAGCCCATGAGCAGTTCTTC.

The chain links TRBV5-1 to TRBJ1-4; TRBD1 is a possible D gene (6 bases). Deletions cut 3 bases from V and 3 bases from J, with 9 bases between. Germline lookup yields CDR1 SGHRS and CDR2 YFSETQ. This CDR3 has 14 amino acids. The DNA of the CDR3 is TGCGCCAGCAGCTCAGGGGATCCTAATGAAAAACTGTTTTTT. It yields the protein CASSSGDPNEKLFF.

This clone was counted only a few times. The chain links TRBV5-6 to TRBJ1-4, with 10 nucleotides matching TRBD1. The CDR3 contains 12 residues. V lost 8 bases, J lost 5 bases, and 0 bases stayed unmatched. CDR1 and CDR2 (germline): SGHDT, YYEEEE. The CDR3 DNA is TGTGCCAGGGGACAGGGGAATGAAAAACTGTTTTTT. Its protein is CARGQGNEKLFF.

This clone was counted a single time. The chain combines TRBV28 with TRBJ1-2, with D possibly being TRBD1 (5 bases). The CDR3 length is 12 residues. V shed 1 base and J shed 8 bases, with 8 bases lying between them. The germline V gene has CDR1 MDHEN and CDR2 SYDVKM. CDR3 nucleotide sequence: TGTGCCAGCAGTTTATACGGGGGGGGCTACACCTTC. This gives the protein CASSLYGGGYTF.

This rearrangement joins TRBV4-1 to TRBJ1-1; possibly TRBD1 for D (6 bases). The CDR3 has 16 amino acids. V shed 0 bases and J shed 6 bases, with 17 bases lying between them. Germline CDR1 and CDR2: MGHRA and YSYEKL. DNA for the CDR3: TGCGCCAGCAGCCAAGATGGTTACAGGGTCAGCCCTGAAGCTTTCTTT. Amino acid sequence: CASSQDGYRVSPEAFF.

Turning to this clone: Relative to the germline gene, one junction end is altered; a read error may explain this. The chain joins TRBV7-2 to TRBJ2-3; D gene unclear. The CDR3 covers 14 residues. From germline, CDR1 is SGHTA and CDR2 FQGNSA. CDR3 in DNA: TGTGCCAGCTTTATCGGGTTGCGCACAAATACGCAGTATTTT. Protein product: CASFIGLRTNTQYF.

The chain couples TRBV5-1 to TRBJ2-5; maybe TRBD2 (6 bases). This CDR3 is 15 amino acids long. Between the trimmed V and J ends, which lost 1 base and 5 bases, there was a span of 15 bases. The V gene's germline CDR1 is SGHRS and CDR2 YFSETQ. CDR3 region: CASSLSGTRGETQYF. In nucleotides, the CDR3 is TGCGCCAGCAGCTTGTCAGGGACCCGGGGGGAGACCCAGTACTTC.

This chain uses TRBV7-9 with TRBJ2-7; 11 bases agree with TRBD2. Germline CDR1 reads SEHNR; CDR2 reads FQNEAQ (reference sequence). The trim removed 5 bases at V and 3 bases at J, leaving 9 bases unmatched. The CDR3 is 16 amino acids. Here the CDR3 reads CASSNTRLAGHYEQYF. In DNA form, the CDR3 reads TGTGCCAGCAGCAACACGAGACTAGCGGGACACTACGAGCAGTACTTC.

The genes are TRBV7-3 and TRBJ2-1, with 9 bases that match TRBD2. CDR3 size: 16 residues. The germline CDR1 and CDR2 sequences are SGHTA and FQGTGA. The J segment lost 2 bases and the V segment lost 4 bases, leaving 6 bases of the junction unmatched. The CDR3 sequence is CASSSAAGGAYNEQFF. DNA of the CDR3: TGTGCCAGCAGCTCGGCGGCGGGAGGGGCCTACAATGAGCAGTTCTTC.

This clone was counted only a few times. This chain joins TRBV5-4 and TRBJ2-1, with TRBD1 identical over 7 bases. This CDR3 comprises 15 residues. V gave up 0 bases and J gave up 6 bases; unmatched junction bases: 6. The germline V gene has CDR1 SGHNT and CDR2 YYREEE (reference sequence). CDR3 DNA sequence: TGTGCCAGCAGCTTGGGTCGACAGGGTGGCAATGAGCAGTTCTTC. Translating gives CASSLGRQGGNEQFF.

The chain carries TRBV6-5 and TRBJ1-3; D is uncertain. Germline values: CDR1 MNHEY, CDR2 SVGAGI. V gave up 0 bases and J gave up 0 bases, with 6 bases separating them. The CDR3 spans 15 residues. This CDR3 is CASSYSLGSGNTIYF. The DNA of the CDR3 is TGTGCCAGCAGTTACTCACTAGGCTCTGGAAACACCATATATTTT.

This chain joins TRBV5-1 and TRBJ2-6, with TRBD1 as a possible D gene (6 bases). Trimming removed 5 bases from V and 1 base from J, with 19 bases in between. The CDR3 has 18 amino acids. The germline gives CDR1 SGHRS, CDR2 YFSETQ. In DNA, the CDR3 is TGCGCCAGCAGGTCCTTTGGACAGCCGAGTTCTGGGGCCAACGTCCTGACTTTC. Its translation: CASRSFGQPSSGANVLTF.

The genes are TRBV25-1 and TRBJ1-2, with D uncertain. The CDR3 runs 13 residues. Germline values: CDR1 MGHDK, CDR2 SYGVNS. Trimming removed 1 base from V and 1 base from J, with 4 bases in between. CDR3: CASSESDNYGYTF. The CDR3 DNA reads TGTGCCAGCAGTGAATCAGATAACTATGGCTACACCTTC.

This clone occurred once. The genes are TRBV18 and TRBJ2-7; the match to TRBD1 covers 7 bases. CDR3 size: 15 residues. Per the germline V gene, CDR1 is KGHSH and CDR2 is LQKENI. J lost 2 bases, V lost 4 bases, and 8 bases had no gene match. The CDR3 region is CASSLAGTVAYEQYF. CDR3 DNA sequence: TGTGCCAGCTCACTAGCCGGGACAGTGGCCTACGAGCAGTACTTC.

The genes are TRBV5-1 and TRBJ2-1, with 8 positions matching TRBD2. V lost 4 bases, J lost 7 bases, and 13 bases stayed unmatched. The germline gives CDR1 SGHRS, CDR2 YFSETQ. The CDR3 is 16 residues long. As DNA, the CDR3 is TGCGCCAGCAGCACTCCTCCCGGGACTAGGAGAAATGAGCAGTTCTTC. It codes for CASSTPPGTRRNEQFF.